This entry describes one T cell receptor (beta chain). With 4 bases removed from V and 4 bases from J, the gap between germline ends came to 14 bases. This CDR3 has 14 residues. The germline CDR1 and CDR2 sequences are MNHEY and SVGEGT. This record comes from a study of T-cell reconstitution after alpha-beta-depleted transplantation in children. Preparation of the TCRbeta library was carried out with unique molecular identifiers. From the PCR reads, TCRdb called clonotypes with MiXCR, one entry per CDR3 protein. The table lists a few hundred thousand distinct CDR3 sequences, 15% to 20% of them singletons.

This sample comprised PBMCs from the stem cell graft donor, obtained from the stem cell graft. This clonotype originated in a human donor who donated a stem cell graft to a child with acute lymphoblastic leukemia. The chain carries TRBV6-2 or TRBV6-3 and TRBJ2-7; D is perhaps TRBD2 (6 bases). The CDR3 here is CASSLLDYRYEQYF. In nucleotides, the CDR3 is TGTGCCAGCAGTTTACTGGACTATCGGTACGAGCAGTACTTC.